Listed below are T cell receptor beta chains from one sample, sequenced in a study of Ad26.COV2.S vaccination and SARS-CoV-2 variants. TCRdb keeps only in-frame clones here, not all; method: immunoSEQ multiplex PCR. In the table there are about 220,000 clones, more than 75% of which are singletons. The specimen was peripheral blood, collected in a trial of Ad26.COV2.S vaccine versus placebo. The receptor source for this set is a person aged 18-65 years who received the Ad26.COV2.S COVID-19 vaccine or a placebo. CDR3s include the opening cysteine and the closing phenylalanine or tryptophan. The D gene is left open where the match is weak.

V	length	D	J	DNA	CDR3
TRBV7-2	13	-	TRBJ1-4	TGTGCCAGCAGCCAAGGCGTGGCTGAAAAACTGTTTTTT	CASSQGVAEKLFF
TRBV5-1	15	TRBD1	TRBJ2-4	TGCGCCAGTCACGACAGGGACCTAGCCAAAAACATTCAGTACTTC	CASHDRDLAKNIQYF
TRBV5-1	15	-	TRBJ2-7	TGCGCCAGCCCACTCCGGGACACCAACTCCTACGAGCAGTACTTC	CASPLRDTNSYEQYF
TRBV24-1	17	-	TRBJ2-2	TGTGCCACCAGTGATGTCAGTTGGGGATTGAACACCGGGGAGCTGTTTTTT	CATSDVSWGLNTGELFF
TRBV19	16	-	TRBJ1-2	TGTGCCAGTAGTTCCCGGCAGGGAGGCGGGCACTATGGCTACACCTTC	CASSSRQGGGHYGYTF
TRBV30	15	TRBD1	TRBJ2-3	TGTGCCTGGAGTGGCCACAGGGGCGAGGAAGATACGCAGTATTTT	CAWSGHRGEEDTQYF
TRBV21-1	16	-	TRBJ2-2	TGTGCCAGCAGCAAGGGTTCCGACAGAAACACCGGGGAGCTGTTTTTT	CASSKGSDRNTGELFF
TRBV5-1	16	TRBD1	TRBJ1-4	TGCGCCAGCAGCTCTATGTCCGGGACAGTTAATGAAAAACTGTTTTTT	CASSSMSGTVNEKLFF
TRBV5-4	14	-	TRBJ2-1	TGTGCCAGCAGCTTAACCGATCCCTACAATGAGCAGTTCTTC	CASSLTDPYNEQFF
TRBV10-3	14	TRBD1	TRBJ1-2	TGTGCCACAACTAGGACAGGGCCTAACTATGGCTACACCTTC	CATTRTGPNYGYTF
TRBV2	18	TRBD1	TRBJ1-5	TGTGCCAGCAGCGCCCCCATACAGGGGGCAGAAAGCAATCAGCCCCAGCATTTT	CASSAPIQGAESNQPQHF
TRBV6-5	13	-	TRBJ2-7	TGTGCCAGCAGGGGTTCAAGGTCCTACGAGCAGTACTTC	CASRGSRSYEQYF
TRBV15	17	TRBD1	TRBJ1-2	TGTGCCACCAGCAGAGATCTACAGGGGGCAGTTGGCTATGGCTACACCTTC	CATSRDLQGAVGYGYTF